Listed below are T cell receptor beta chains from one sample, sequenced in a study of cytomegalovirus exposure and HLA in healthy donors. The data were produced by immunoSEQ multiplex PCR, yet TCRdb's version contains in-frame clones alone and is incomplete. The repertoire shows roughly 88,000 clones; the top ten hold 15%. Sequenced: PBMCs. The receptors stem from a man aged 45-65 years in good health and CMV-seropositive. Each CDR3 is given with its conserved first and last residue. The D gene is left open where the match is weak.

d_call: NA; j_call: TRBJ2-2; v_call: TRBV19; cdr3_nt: TGTGCCAGTAGTCTCCGAGTAGCGGCTAACACCGGGGAGCTGTTTTTT; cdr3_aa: CASSLRVAANTGELFF
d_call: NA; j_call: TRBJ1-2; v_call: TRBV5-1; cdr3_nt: TGCGCCAGCAGCTCTCAAGGGGAAGGAGGCTACACCTTC; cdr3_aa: CASSSQGEGGYTF
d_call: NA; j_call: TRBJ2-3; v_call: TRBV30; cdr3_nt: TGTGCCTGGTCTAGCGAACTTACAGATACGCAGTATTTT; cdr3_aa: CAWSSELTDTQYF
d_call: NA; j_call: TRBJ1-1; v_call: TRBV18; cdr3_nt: TGTGCCAGCTCAGCGGCGTTGAACACTGAAGCTTTCTTT; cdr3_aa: CASSAALNTEAFF
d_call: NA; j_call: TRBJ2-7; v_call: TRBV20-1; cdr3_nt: TGCAGTGCGCGGAGCTCCTACGAGCAGTACTTC; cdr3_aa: CSARSSYEQYF
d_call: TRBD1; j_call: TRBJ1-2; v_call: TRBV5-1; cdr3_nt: TGCGCCAGCAGCTTTACCGGGACAGGGGGGAACCACTATGGCTACACCTTC; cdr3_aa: CASSFTGTGGNHYGYTF
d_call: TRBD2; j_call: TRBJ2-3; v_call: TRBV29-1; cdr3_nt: TGCAGCGCCCCGACTAGCGGCCGCACAGATACGCAGTATTTT; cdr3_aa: CSAPTSGRTDTQYF
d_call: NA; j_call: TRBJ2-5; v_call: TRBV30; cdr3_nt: TGTGCCTGGTCTACAGTGTTTGGAGAGACCCAGTACTTC; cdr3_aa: CAWSTVFGETQYF
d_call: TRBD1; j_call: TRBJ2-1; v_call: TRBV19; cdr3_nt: TGTGCCAGTAGTATCGGGACAGCCGTCAAGGAGCAGTTCTTC; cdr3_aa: CASSIGTAVKEQFF
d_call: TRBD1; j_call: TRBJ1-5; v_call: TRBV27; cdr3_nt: TGTGCCAGCAGTCCTACAGGGGCCCTCGGGCCCCAGCATTTT; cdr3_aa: CASSPTGALGPQHF
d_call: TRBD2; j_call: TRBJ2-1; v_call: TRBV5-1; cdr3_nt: TGCGCCAGCAGTACCGGGACTAGCCGAAATGAGCAGTTCTTC; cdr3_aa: CASSTGTSRNEQFF
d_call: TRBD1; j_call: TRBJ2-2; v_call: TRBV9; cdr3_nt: TGTGCCAGCAGCGCACCTTCACAGGGGGCCGGGGAGCTGTTTTTT; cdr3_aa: CASSAPSQGAGELFF
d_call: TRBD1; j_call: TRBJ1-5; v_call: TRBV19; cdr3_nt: TGTGCCAGTAGTATAGTGGGACAGGGCGGCAATCAGCCCCAGCATTTT; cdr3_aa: CASSIVGQGGNQPQHF
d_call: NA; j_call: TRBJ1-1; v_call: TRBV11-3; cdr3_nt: TGTGCCAGCAGCCGGGGAGGGGGGGAAGGCACTGAAGCTTTCTTT; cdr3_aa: CASSRGGGEGTEAFF
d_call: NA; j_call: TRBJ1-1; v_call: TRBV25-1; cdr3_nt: TGTGCCAGCCGCAGGCTGGGGGCTGGTGAAGCTTTCTTT; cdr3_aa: CASRRLGAGEAFF
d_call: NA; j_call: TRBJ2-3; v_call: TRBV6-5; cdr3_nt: TGTGCCAGCAGCCCGAGCCGCCATACGCAGTATTTT; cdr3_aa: CASSPSRHTQYF
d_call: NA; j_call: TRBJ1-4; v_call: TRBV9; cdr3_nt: TGTGCCAGCAGCCTTACAGCAGCAACTAATGAAAAACTGTTTTTT; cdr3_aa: CASSLTAATNEKLFF
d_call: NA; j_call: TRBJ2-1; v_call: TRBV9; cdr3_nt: TGTGCCAGCAGTCAGGGGTCCTACAATGAGCAGTTCTTC; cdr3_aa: CASSQGSYNEQFF
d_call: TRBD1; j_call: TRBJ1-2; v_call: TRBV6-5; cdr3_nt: TGTGCCAGCAGCCAGGGGGCTGGTGGCTACACCTTC; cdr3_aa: CASSQGAGGYTF
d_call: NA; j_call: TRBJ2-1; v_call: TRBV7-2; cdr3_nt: TGTGCCAGCAGCTTAGCCCCCCAGGGAGGAGGGCCCAATGAGCAGTTCTTC; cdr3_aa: CASSLAPQGGGPNEQFF
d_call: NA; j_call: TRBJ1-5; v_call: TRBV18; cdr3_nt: TGTGCCAGCTCACCTGATAGGGGACACCAGCAGCCCCAGCATTTT; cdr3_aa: CASSPDRGHQQPQHF
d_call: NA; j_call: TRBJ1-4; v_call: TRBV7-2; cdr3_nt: TGTGCCAGCAGCTTAGTTAGGACAGACCCTAATGAAAAACTGTTTTTT; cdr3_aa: CASSLVRTDPNEKLFF
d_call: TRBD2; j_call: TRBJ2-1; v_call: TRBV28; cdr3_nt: TGTGCCTCCAAGCTACTAGCGGGAAATTACAATGAGCAGTTCTTC; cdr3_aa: CASKLLAGNYNEQFF
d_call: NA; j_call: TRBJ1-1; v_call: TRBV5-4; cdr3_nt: TGTGCCAGCAGCCCGGGGGGCGCTGAAGCTTTCTTT; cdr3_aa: CASSPGGAEAFF
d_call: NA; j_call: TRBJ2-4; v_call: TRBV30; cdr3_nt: TGTGCCTGGAGCGAGGCGATAGCCAAAAACATTCAGTACTTC; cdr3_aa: CAWSEAIAKNIQYF
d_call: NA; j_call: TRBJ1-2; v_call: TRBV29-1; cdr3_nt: TGCAGCGTTGAACTGACGGGGGACTATGGCTACACCTTC; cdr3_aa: CSVELTGDYGYTF
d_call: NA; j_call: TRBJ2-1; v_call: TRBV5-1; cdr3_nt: TGCGCCAGCAGCCAAGGGGCTATTTACAATGAGCAGTTCTTC; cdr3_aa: CASSQGAIYNEQFF
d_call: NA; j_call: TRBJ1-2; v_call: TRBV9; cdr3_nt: TGTGCCAGCAGCGTAGCCAATACTCCAATCTATGGCTACACCTTC; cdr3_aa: CASSVANTPIYGYTF
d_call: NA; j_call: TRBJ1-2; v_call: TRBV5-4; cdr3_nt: TGTGCCAGCAGCTTGAGTGGAGGTGGCTACACCTTC; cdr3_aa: CASSLSGGGYTF
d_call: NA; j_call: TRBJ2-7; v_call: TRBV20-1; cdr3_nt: TGCAGTGCTACAGGGATCTACGAGCAGTACTTC; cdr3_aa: CSATGIYEQYF
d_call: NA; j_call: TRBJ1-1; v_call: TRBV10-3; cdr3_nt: TGTGCCATCAGTGAGTTGGGGGGCACTGAAGCTTTCTTT; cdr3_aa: CAISELGGTEAFF
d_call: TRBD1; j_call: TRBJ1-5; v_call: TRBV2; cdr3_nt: TGTGCCAGCAGTGATTGGGGACAGGGCCCTAGCAATCAGCCCCAGCATTTT; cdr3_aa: CASSDWGQGPSNQPQHF
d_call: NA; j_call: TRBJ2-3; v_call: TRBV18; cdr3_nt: TGTGCCAGCTCACCGGTACTAGCAACGGATACGCAGTATTTT; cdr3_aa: CASSPVLATDTQYF
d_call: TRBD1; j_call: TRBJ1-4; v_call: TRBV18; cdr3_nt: TGTGCCAGCTCACCGAAGACAGGGACTAATGAAAAACTGTTTTTT; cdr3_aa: CASSPKTGTNEKLFF
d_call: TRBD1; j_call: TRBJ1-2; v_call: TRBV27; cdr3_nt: TGTGCCAGCACCCCACTGCCCAGGGGGCCTGGCTACACCTTC; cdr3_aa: CASTPLPRGPGYTF
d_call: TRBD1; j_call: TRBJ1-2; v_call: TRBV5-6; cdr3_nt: TGTGCCAGCAGGGGACAGGGGGACTATGGCTACACCTTC; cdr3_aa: CASRGQGDYGYTF
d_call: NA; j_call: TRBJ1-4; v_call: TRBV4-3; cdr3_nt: TGCGCCAGCAGCCGGGGAAGACAGGTTAATGAAAAACTGTTTTTT; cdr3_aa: CASSRGRQVNEKLFF
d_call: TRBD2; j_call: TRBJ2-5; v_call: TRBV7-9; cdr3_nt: TGTGCCAGCAGCTTAGGTAGCGGGAGGTCGGAGACCCAGTACTTC; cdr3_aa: CASSLGSGRSETQYF
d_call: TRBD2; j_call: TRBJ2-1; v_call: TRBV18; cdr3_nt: TGTGCCAGCTCACCAGATTTAGCGGGCGAGCAGTTCTTC; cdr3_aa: CASSPDLAGEQFF
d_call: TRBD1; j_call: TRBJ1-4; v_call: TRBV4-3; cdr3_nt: TGCGCCAGCAGCCAGCAGGGGGCAACTAATGAAAAACTGTTTTTT; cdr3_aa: CASSQQGATNEKLFF
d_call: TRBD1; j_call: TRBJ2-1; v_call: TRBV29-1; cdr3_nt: TGCAGCGTGTCAAGTGCTATGGGGGACAGGGGCTACAATGAGCAGTTCTTC; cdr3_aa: CSVSSAMGDRGYNEQFF
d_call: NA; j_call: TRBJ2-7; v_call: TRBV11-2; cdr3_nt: TGTGCCAGCAGCTTGGAGAGGCCATACGAGCAGTACTTC; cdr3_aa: CASSLERPYEQYF
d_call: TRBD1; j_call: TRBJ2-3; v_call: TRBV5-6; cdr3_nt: TGTGCCAGCGCCTACCTCAGGGGGAGCACAGATACGCAGTATTTT; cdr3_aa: CASAYLRGSTDTQYF
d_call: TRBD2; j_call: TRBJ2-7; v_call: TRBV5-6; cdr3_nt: TGTGCCAGCAGCCGGACGGCGGGAGGCAACGAGCAGTACTTC; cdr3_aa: CASSRTAGGNEQYF
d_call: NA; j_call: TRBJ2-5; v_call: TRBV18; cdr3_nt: TGTGCCAGCTCACCGGCCGGAGTAGAGACCCAGTACTTC; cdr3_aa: CASSPAGVETQYF
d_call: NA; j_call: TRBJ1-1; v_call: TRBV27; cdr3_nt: TGTGCCAGCAGTTTCTGGGGTGGGGGGGACACTGAAGCTTTCTTT; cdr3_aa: CASSFWGGGDTEAFF
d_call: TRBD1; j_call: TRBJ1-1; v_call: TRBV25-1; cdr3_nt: TGTGCCAGCAGTCCCGGACAGGATCGGGGCGGTCGGTTAGCTTTCTTT; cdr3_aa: CASSPGQDRGGRLAFF
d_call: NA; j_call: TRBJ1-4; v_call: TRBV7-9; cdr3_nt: TGTGCCAGCAGCTCTTTGGGGCGTGTGGAAAAACTGTTTTTT; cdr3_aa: CASSSLGRVEKLFF
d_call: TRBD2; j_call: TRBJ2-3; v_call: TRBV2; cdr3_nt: TGTGCCAGCACTATTGGACTAGCGGGTTTAGATACGCAGTATTTT; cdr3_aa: CASTIGLAGLDTQYF